This T cell receptor (beta chain) is from a study of control samples from healthy donors and cancer patients. Germline V CDR1 and CDR2: WSHSY, SAAADI. This CDR3 has 14 amino acids. The V end lost 3 bases, the J end lost 3 bases, and 9 bases lay between the germline ends. Assay used: immunoSEQ multiplex PCR; TCRdb lists only in-frame clones, some missing. The repertoire has about 150,000 clones, 93% of them found once; the top ten carry almost 6%. V usage is TRBV10-2 and J usage is TRBJ1-5, with D maybe TRBD1 (5 bases). The origin of this receptor is a man younger than 30 in good health. Sequences were obtained from blood. Here the CDR3 DNA reads TGCGCCAGCAGTGATAGGGGTTTCAATCAGCCCCAGCATTTT. Amino acid sequence: CASSDRGFNQPQHF.